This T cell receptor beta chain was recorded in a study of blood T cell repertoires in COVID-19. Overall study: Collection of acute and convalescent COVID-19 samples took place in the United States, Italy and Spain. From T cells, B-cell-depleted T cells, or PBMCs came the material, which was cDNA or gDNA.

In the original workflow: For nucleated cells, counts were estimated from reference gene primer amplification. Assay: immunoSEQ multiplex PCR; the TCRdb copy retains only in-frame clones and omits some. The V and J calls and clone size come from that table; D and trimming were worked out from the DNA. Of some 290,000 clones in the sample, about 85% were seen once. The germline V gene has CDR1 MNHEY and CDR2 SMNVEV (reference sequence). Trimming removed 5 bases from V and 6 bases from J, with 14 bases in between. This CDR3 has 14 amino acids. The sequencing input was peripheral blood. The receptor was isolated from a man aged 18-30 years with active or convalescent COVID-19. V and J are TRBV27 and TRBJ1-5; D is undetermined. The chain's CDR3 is CASSRTFVGQPQHF. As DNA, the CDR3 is TGTGCCAGCAGTCGAACCTTTGTCGGTCAGCCCCAGCATTTT.